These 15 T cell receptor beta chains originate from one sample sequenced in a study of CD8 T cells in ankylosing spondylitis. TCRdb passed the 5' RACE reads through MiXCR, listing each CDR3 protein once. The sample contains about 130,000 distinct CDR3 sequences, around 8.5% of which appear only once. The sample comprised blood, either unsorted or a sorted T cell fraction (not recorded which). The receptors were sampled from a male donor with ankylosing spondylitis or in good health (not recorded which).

DNA for the CDR3: TGTGCCAGCAGCTTAGCCAGTCTGACAGGGTCCGACTACGAGCAGTACTTC. Protein sequence: CASSLASLTGSDYEQYF. This chain connects TRBV7-9 to TRBJ2-7, with 7 bases aligning to TRBD1. The germline V gene encodes CDR1 SEHNR and CDR2 FQNEAQ (reference sequence). Losses at the gene ends were 0 bases for V and 3 bases for J; bases not matched to a gene: 11. CDR3 length equals 17 residues.

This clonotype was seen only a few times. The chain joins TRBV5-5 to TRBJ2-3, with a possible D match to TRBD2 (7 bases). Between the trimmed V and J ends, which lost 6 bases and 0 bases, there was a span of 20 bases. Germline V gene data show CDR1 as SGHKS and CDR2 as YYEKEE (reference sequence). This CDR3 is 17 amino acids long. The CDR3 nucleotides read TGTGCCAGCACCAATAAACCGGGGGGCACTAGCACAGATACGCAGTATTTT. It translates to CASTNKPGGTSTDTQYF.

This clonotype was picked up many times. CDR3 nucleotides: TGTGCCAGCAGCTTCGGCTATTTGAACGATGAGCAGTTCTTC. Its protein is CASSFGYLNDEQFF. V usage is TRBV7-2 and J usage is TRBJ2-1; D is unresolved. Deletions cut 3 bases from V and 8 bases from J, with 14 bases between. CDR1 and CDR2 (germline): SGHTA, FQGNSA. CDR3 length: 14 residues.

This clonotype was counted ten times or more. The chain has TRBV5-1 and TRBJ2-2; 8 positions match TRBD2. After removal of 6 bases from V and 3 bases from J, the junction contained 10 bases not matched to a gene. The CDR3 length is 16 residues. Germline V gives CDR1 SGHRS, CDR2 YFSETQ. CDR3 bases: TGCGCCAGCAAAGCCCCGGGACTAGGGGACACCGGGGAGCTGTTTTTT. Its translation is CASKAPGLGDTGELFF.

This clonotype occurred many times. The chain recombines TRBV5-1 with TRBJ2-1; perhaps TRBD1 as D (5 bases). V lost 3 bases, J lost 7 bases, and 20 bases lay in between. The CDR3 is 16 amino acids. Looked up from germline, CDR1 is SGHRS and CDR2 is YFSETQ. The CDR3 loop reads CASSSNSQDVRNEQFF. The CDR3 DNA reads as TGCGCCAGCAGCTCGAACTCACAGGATGTTAGGAATGAGCAGTTCTTC. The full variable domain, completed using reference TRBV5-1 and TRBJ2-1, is KAGVTQTPRYLIKTRGQQVTLSCSPISGHRSVSWYQQTPGQGLQFLFEYFSETQRNKGNFPGRFSGRQFSNSRSEMNVSTLELGDSALYLCASSSNSQDVRNEQFFGPGTRLTVL.

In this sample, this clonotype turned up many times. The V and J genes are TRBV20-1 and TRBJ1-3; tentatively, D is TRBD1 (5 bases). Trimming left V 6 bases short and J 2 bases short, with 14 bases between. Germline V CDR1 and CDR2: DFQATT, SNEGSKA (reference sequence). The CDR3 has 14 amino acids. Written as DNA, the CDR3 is TGCAGTGCGACAGCCTCGGTTGCTGGAAACACCATATATTTT. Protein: CSATASVAGNTIYF.

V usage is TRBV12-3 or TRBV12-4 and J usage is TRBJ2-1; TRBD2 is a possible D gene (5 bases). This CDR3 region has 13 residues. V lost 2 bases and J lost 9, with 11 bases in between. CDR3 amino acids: CASSLSGSGEQFF. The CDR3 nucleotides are TGTGCCAGCAGTTTATCGGGGTCGGGTGAGCAGTTCTTC.

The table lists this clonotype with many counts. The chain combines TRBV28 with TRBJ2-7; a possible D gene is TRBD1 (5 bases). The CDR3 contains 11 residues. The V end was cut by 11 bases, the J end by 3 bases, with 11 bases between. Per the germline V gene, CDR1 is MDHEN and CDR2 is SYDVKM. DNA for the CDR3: TGTGCCGCAAGGGGCTTCTACGAGCAGTACTTC. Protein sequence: CAARGFYEQYF.

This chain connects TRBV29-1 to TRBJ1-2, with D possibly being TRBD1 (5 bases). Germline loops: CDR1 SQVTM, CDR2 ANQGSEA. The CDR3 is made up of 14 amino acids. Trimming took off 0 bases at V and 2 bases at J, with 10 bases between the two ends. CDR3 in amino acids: CSVEDNRRNYGYTF. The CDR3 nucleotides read TGCAGCGTTGAAGATAACAGGAGGAACTATGGCTACACCTTC.

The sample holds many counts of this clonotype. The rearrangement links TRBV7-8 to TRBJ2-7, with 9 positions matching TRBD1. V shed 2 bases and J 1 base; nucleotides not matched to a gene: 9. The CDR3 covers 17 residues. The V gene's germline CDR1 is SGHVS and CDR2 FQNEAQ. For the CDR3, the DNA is TGTGCCAGCAGCTTATCGCCCCCCGGGACAGGGTCCTACGAGCAGTACTTC. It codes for CASSLSPPGTGSYEQYF.

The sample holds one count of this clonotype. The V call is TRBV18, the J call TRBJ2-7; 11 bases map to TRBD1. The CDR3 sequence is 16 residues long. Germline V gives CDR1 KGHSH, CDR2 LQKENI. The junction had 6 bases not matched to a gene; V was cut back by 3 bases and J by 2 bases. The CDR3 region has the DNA TGTGCCAGCTCACCGCTGCAGGGACAGGGGGCCTACGAGCAGTACTTC. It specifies CASSPLQGQGAYEQYF.

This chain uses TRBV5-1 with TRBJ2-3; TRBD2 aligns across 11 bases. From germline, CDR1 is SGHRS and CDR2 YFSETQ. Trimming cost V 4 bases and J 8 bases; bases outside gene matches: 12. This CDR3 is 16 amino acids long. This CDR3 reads CASSGGLAAIGGTQYF. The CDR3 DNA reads TGCGCCAGCAGCGGGGGACTAGCGGCGATCGGGGGTACGCAGTATTTT.

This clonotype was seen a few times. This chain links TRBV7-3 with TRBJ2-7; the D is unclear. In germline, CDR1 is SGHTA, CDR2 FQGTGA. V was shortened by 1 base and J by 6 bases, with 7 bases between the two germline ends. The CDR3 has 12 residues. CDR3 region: CASSLNGVEQYF. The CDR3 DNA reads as TGTGCCAGCAGCTTAAATGGGGTCGAGCAGTACTTC.

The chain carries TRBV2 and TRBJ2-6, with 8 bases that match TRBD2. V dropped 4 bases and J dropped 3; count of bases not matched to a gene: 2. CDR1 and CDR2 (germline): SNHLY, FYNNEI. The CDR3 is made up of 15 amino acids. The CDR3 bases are TGTGCCAGCAGTGTACTAGCGGTTGGGGCCAACGTCCTGACTTTC. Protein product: CASSVLAVGANVLTF.

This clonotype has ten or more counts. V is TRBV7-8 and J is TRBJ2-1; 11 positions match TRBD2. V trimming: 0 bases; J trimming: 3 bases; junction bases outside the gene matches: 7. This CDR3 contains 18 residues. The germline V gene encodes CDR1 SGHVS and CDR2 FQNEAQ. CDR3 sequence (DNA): TGTGCCAGCAGCTTAGCAAAGGGGACTAGCGGCGACTACAATGAGCAGTTCTTC. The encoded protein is CASSLAKGTSGDYNEQFF.